These 25 T cell receptor beta chains came from one sample sequenced in a study of shared clonotypes between healthy human individuals. TCRdb's copy holds only in-frame clones and misses some; the assay was immunoSEQ multiplex PCR. This sample has about 680,000 clones; roughly 94% occur once, and the top ten carry 24%. Naive CD8 populations comprised CD45RO-negative cells positively selected for CCR7, excluding terminally differentiated effector memory CD45RA+ cells. The sample taken for sequencing was naive CD8+ T cells sorted from blood. The origin of the receptors is a man aged 25 to 45 in good health.

The table lists this clone with a count of one. This chain links TRBV9 with TRBJ2-3, with TRBD1 identical over 9 bases. J gave up 3 bases and V 5 bases, and 10 bases lay outside the gene matches. CDR1 and CDR2 from the germline V gene are SGDLS and YYNGEE. CDR3 size: 16 residues. The DNA for the CDR3 is TGTGCCAGCAGTCGTTGGACAGGGGAGGAGACAGATACGCAGTATTTT. Its protein product is CASSRWTGEETDTQYF.

This chain links TRBV7-3 with TRBJ2-3, with a weak D call TRBD2 (5 bases). The CDR3 length is 15 residues. The V end lost 5 bases, the J end lost 6 bases, and 18 bases lay between the germline ends. Germline CDR1 SGHTA, CDR2 FQGTGA. CDR3 in amino acids: CASSQATTPHDTQYF. The CDR3 coding sequence is TGTGCCAGCAGCCAAGCGACTACGCCCCACGATACGCAGTATTTT.

The V call is TRBV29-1, the J call TRBJ2-7, with D unclear. From germline, CDR1 is SQVTM and CDR2 ANQGSEA. The CDR3 is 13 amino acids. V was cut by 5 bases and J by 3 bases, with 14 bases left in between. CDR3 sequence: CSVTPPGFYEQYF. CDR3 coding DNA: TGCAGCGTTACCCCGCCGGGTTTCTACGAGCAGTACTTC.

The chain has TRBV4-3 and TRBJ2-3; 14 bases are shared with TRBD2. CDR3 length: 19 amino acids. The trim removed 2 bases at V and 6 bases at J, leaving 13 bases unmatched. Germline assignment: CDR1 LGHNA and CDR2 YSLEER. CDR3 residues: CASSQYRLAGGPTWDTQYF. CDR3 DNA sequence: TGCGCCAGCAGCCAATACCGACTAGCGGGAGGGCCGACTTGGGATACGCAGTATTTT.

The V and J genes are TRBV5-6 and TRBJ2-7; 14 positions match TRBD2. Germline CDR1 is SGHDT and CDR2 is YYEEEE. The CDR3 sequence is 15 residues long. The trim removed 5 bases at V and 4 bases at J, leaving 5 bases unmatched. CDR3 loop: CASRSRTSGRYEQYF. The CDR3 DNA follows: TGTGCCAGCAGATCCCGGACTAGCGGGAGGTACGAGCAGTACTTC.

The chain links TRBV4-3 to TRBJ2-1; 11 positions agree with TRBD2. Per the germline V gene, CDR1 is LGHNA and CDR2 is YSLEER. J gave up 4 bases and V 0 bases, and 8 bases lay outside the gene matches. This CDR3 spans 18 amino acids. CDR3 nucleotides: TGCGCCAGCAGCCAAGATCTCCACCTAGCGGGAGGTTACAATGAGCAGTTCTTC. It codes for CASSQDLHLAGGYNEQFF.

The J gene is TRBJ2-1, the V gene TRBV9; 7 bases map to TRBD1. From germline, CDR1 is SGDLS and CDR2 YYNGEE. V lost 0 bases and J lost 8; bases outside the gene matches: 8. The CDR3 is 15 residues long. CDR3 region: CASSVVEGALYEQFF. The DNA for the CDR3 is TGTGCCAGCAGCGTAGTAGAGGGGGCTTTATATGAGCAGTTCTTC.

V usage is TRBV7-9 and J usage is TRBJ2-7; 9 nucleotides match TRBD1. Germline V gives CDR1 SEHNR, CDR2 FQNEAQ (reference sequence). The CDR3 consists of 16 residues. J was trimmed by 1 base and V by 4 bases; bases with no gene match: 8. CDR3 in DNA: TGTGCCAGCAGCTACCCCCGGGACAGGGCATCCTACGAGCAGTACTTC. This encodes CASSYPRDRASYEQYF. Full variable domain (rest looked up from reference TRBV7-9 and TRBJ2-7): DTGVSQNPRHKITKRGQNVTFRCDPISEHNRLYWYRQTLGQGPEFLTYFQNEAQLEKSRLLSDRFSAERPKGSFSTLEIQRTEQGDSAMYLCASSYPRDRASYEQYFGPGTRLTVT.

V and J are TRBV6-6 and TRBJ1-4; no firm D call. From germline, CDR1 is MNHNY and CDR2 SVGAGI (reference sequence). Trimming removed 6 bases at V and 3 bases at J, with 11 bases between. This CDR3 is built from 14 residues. The CDR3 bases are TGTGCCAGCAGAGACCCGGGTCCTAATGAAAAACTGTTTTTT. Its protein is CASRDPGPNEKLFF.

The J gene is TRBJ2-1, the V gene TRBV10-3; TRBD1 agrees at 8 bases. J gave up 16 bases and V 2 bases, and 13 bases lay outside the gene matches. Germline lookup yields CDR1 ENHRY and CDR2 SYGVKD. The CDR3 sequence is 14 residues long. The CDR3 protein is CAISEPPDREPRFF. The CDR3, as DNA: TGTGCCATCAGTGAGCCACCGGACAGGGAGCCTCGATTCTTC.

The chain recombines TRBV9 with TRBJ2-1; D ambiguous. Germline CDR1 reads SGDLS; CDR2 reads YYNGEE. V was clipped by 1 base and J by 7 bases, with 12 bases between them. The length of the CDR3 is 14 residues. The CDR3 sequence is CASSVFGPENEQFF. Here the CDR3 DNA reads TGTGCCAGCAGCGTATTTGGGCCAGAGAATGAGCAGTTCTTC.

This chain links TRBV7-9 with TRBJ2-1; possible D gene TRBD2, 6 bases. This CDR3 contains 16 residues. Trimming cost V 1 base and J 5 bases, with 15 bases left between them. Germline CDR1 and CDR2: SEHNR and FQNEAQ (reference sequence). Written as DNA, the CDR3 is TGTGCCAGCAGCTTAGTAGCGGCCAGGGACCACAATGAGCAGTTCTTC. Translation: CASSLVAARDHNEQFF.

This clone appeared a single time. The chain couples TRBV11-2 to TRBJ2-5, with D possibly being TRBD2 (6 bases). Germline V gives CDR1 SGHAT, CDR2 FQNNGV. This CDR3 contains 14 residues. V was pared by 5 bases and J by 5 bases, with 15 bases between. The CDR3, as DNA: TGTGCCAGCAGCCCCGGAGGGGTTTGGGAGACCCAGTACTTC. Its protein product is CASSPGGVWETQYF.

The chain employs TRBV27 and TRBJ1-4; tentatively, D is TRBD1 (5 bases). Trimming removed 0 bases at V and 3 bases at J, with 14 bases between. Per the germline V gene, CDR1 is MNHEY and CDR2 is SMNVEV (reference sequence). This CDR3 has 17 residues. The CDR3 DNA reads as TGTGCCAGCAGTTTATCGCACCGGGGGTCGGCTAATGAAAAACTGTTTTTT. It specifies CASSLSHRGSANEKLFF.

This clone is a singleton in its sample. For the CDR3, the DNA is TGCGCCAGCAGCCAAAATCAGGGACCTGAAGCTTTCTTT. Residues: CASSQNQGPEAFF. This chain uses TRBV4-1 with TRBJ1-1; perhaps TRBD1 as D (5 bases). Germline-derived CDR1 and CDR2 are MGHRA and YSYEKL. The CDR3 is 13 amino acids. Deletions cut 2 bases from V and 6 bases from J, with 10 bases between.

This clone was detected once. The rearrangement joins TRBV25-1 to TRBJ1-2; D not certain. Per germline, CDR1 MGHDK and CDR2 SYGVNS. This CDR3 spans 13 amino acids. V lost 2 bases and J 3 bases, leaving 7 bases between the germline ends. CDR3 region: CASSESTDYGYTF. The CDR3 DNA follows: TGTGCCAGCAGTGAAAGTACAGACTATGGCTACACCTTC.

This chain links TRBV7-8 with TRBJ2-7, with TRBD2 identical over 13 bases. Trimming took 5 bases from V and 5 from J; bases not matched to a gene: 18. CDR1 is SGHVS, CDR2 FQNEAQ, per germline. The CDR3 has 19 residues. The CDR3 nucleotides are TGTGCCAGCAGCCCAGAACCAGGGACTAGCGGGAAGAGTCTGAACGAGCAGTACTTC. This encodes CASSPEPGTSGKSLNEQYF.

The chain links TRBV13 to TRBJ2-7; D gene uncertain. Germline loops: CDR1 PRHDT, CDR2 FYEKMQ (reference sequence). There are 14 residues in the CDR3. V lost 0 bases to trimming and J lost 2 bases, with 8 bases between them. CDR3 bases: TGTGCCAGCAGCTTAGGGGGCCCTACCTACGAGCAGTACTTC. It translates to CASSLGGPTYEQYF.

This rearrangement joins TRBV28 to TRBJ2-2, with 10 bases matching TRBD1. Germline V gene data show CDR1 as MDHEN and CDR2 as SYDVKM. The CDR3 totals 18 residues. V shed 5 bases, J shed 5 bases, and the junction held 14 bases outside the gene matches. The CDR3 region is CASSPRYRDRGHTGELFF. The CDR3 DNA is TGTGCCAGCAGTCCTCGATACCGGGACAGGGGACATACCGGGGAGCTGTTTTTT.

The chain combines TRBV7-2 with TRBJ2-7; weak D call: TRBD1 (6 bases). The CDR3 covers 14 residues. Germline values: CDR1 SGHTA, CDR2 FQGNSA. V was shortened by 4 bases and J by 0 bases, with 10 bases between the two germline ends. The chain's CDR3 is CASSSRDTSYEQYF. CDR3 DNA: TGTGCCAGCAGCTCCCGGGACACCTCCTACGAGCAGTACTTC. The full variable domain, its missing parts supplied by reference TRBV7-2 and TRBJ2-7, is GAGVSQSPSNKVTEKGKDVELRCDPISGHTALYWYRQSLGQGLEFLIYFQGNSAPDKSGLPSDRFSAERTGGSVSTLTIQRTQQEDSAVYLCASSSRDTSYEQYFGPGTRLTVT.

The rearrangement links TRBV19 to TRBJ1-1; no firm D call. V lost 3 bases, J lost 1 base, and 3 bases lay in between. This CDR3 region has 12 residues. The germline gives CDR1 LNHDA, CDR2 SQIVND (reference sequence). Here the CDR3 reads CASSMGNTEAFF. For the CDR3, the DNA is TGTGCCAGTAGTATGGGGAACACTGAAGCTTTCTTT.

This chain links TRBV27 with TRBJ2-1; 7 bases agree with TRBD1. From germline, CDR1 is MNHEY and CDR2 SMNVEV (reference sequence). The CDR3 has 16 residues. Trimming took 6 bases from V and 1 from J; bases not matched to a gene: 9. The CDR3 bases are TGTGCCAGCAGCACTCCGGGACAGCGTTCCTACAATGAGCAGTTCTTC. This codes for CASSTPGQRSYNEQFF.

This chain uses TRBV14 with TRBJ1-2; D unresolved. The germline CDR1 and CDR2 sequences are SGHDN and FVKESK. Deletions cut 1 base from V and 3 bases from J, with 24 bases between. The CDR3 is made up of 19 amino acids. CDR3 protein: CASSQANLNTAAVDYGYTF. CDR3 DNA: TGTGCCAGCAGCCAAGCTAATCTTAACACAGCAGCTGTCGACTATGGCTACACCTTC.

The rearrangement links TRBV6-6 to TRBJ2-1; D is possibly TRBD1 or TRBD2 (5 bases each). V gave up 2 bases and J gave up 6 bases, with 14 bases separating them. Germline V gene lookup returns CDR1 MNHNY and CDR2 SVGAGI (reference sequence). The CDR3 is 15 amino acids. CDR3: CASSYLLERGNEQFF. CDR3 coding DNA: TGTGCCAGCAGTTACCTTCTAGAGAGGGGCAATGAGCAGTTCTTC.

The chain couples TRBV5-4 to TRBJ1-4; possible D gene TRBD1, 6 bases. Trimming took 3 bases from V and 12 from J, leaving 15 bases between them. The CDR3 consists of 13 residues. The germline V gene encodes CDR1 SGHNT and CDR2 YYREEE (reference sequence). The CDR3 DNA is TGTGCCAGCAGCTGGGGGGGGCGAAACGAACTGTTTTTT. Translated: CASSWGGRNELFF.